The 31 T cell receptor beta chains listed next were all sequenced from one sample in a study of a mutant IDH1 vaccine in newly diagnosed glioma. No antigen is known for these receptors. Profiled with immunoSEQ multiplex PCR; TCRdb holds only in-frame clones, not every one. Counted here are 25,000 to 30,000 clones, around 92% occurring once; the ten biggest clones make up around 18%. The time point is: week 5, during vaccination. All doses held 300 ug of mutant IDH1 20-mer peptide, with topical imiquimod. Sequencing used PBMCs, obtained from a glioma patient whose treatment included an IDH1 peptide vaccine. These receptor sequences come from a man between 18 and 35 years old with glioma.

In this sample, this clone turned up a few times. The rearrangement uses TRBV4-3 and TRBJ2-7; D uncertain. CDR1 LGHNA and CDR2 YSLEER come from the germline V gene. Trimming took 0 bases from V and 7 from J, leaving 19 bases between them. This CDR3 has 16 residues. CDR3 protein: CASSQDHGNEVGEQYF. In DNA, the CDR3 is TGCGCCAGCAGCCAAGATCATGGCAACGAAGTTGGAGAGCAGTACTTC.

The V gene is TRBV30, the J gene TRBJ2-7, with 9 nucleotides matching TRBD1. CDR3 length: 13 amino acids. CDR1 and CDR2 from the germline V gene are GTSNPN and SVGIG (reference sequence). Trimming took 5 bases from V and 6 from J; bases not matched to a gene: 8. In DNA form, the CDR3 reads TGTGCCTGGGCCAACAGGGGGCGCCCCGAGCAGTACTTC. Translated, it gives CAWANRGRPEQYF.

The chain has TRBV6-6 and TRBJ2-1, with D unclear. The V end lost 7 bases, the J end lost 5 bases, and 6 bases lay between the germline ends. CDR3 length: 11 residues. Germline CDR1 reads MNHNY; CDR2 reads SVGAGI (reference sequence). The CDR3 coding sequence is TGTGCCAGCAAGACGAACAATGAGCAGTTCTTC. Amino acid sequence: CASKTNNEQFF.

The chain combines TRBV7-8 with TRBJ2-1; D gene ambiguous. The germline V and J ends were trimmed by 5 bases and 6 bases, with 14 bases remaining between them. Germline V gives CDR1 SGHVS, CDR2 FQNEAQ. This CDR3 has 14 amino acids. The CDR3 coding sequence is TGTGCCAGCAGCATACGCCGAGAAGGCAATGAGCAGTTCTTC. The encoded protein is CASSIRREGNEQFF.

The gene calls are TRBV29-1 and TRBJ2-3, with D perhaps matching TRBD1 or TRBD2 (5 bases each). Germline CDR1 is SQVTM and CDR2 is ANQGSEA. V shed 8 bases and J shed 4 bases, with 16 bases lying between them. The CDR3 is 13 residues long. In DNA form, the CDR3 reads TGCAGCCAAAGGGGAGATGGGCCAGATACGCAGTATTTT. It codes for CSQRGDGPDTQYF.

The rearrangement links TRBV13 to TRBJ1-2, with D hard to call. CDR1 and CDR2 from the germline V gene are PRHDT and FYEKMQ (reference sequence). This CDR3 has 13 amino acids. V lost 2 bases and J 1 base, leaving 5 bases between the germline ends. Here the CDR3 DNA reads TGTGCCAGCAGCTTATTGGGTAACTATGGCTACACCTTC. This codes for CASSLLGNYGYTF.

CDR3 coding DNA: TGCAGCGTTGAAATGGGGGGACCGGCTGGGGCCAACGTCCTGACTTTC. Translation: CSVEMGGPAGANVLTF. This chain connects TRBV29-1 to TRBJ2-6; weak D call: TRBD2 (6 bases). Trimming left V 2 bases short and J 2 bases short, with 13 bases between. CDR3 size: 16 residues. The germline CDR1 and CDR2 sequences are SQVTM and ANQGSEA.

The chain uses TRBV28 and TRBJ1-2; D may be TRBD1 (6 bases). V dropped 6 bases and J dropped 0 bases, with 8 bases sitting between them. The CDR3 is 13 residues long. Per germline, CDR1 MDHEN and CDR2 SYDVKM. In DNA, the CDR3 is TGTGCCAGCAGACGGACAGCTAACTATGGCTACACCTTC. Amino acids: CASRRTANYGYTF.

The chain combines TRBV5-6 with TRBJ2-7; D is undetermined. Between the trimmed V and J ends, which lost 0 bases and 2 bases, there was a span of 12 bases. Germline values: CDR1 SGHDT, CDR2 YYEEEE. CDR3 size: 15 residues. This CDR3 is CASSLGVSTPYEQYF. For the CDR3, the DNA is TGTGCCAGCAGCTTGGGTGTCAGTACCCCCTACGAGCAGTACTTC.

The genes are TRBV2 and TRBJ2-2; maybe TRBD1 (6 bases). The CDR3 has 14 residues. Trimming left V 8 bases short and J 6 bases short, with 16 bases between. Germline loops: CDR1 SNHLY, CDR2 FYNNEI. For the CDR3, the DNA is TGTGCCAGCCTCGTACAGGGCACAGCCGGGGAGCTGTTTTTT. Translated: CASLVQGTAGELFF.

This clone was counted only a few times. The DNA for the CDR3 is TGCGCCAGCAGCTCTCGGACTAGCGGGAGTTCCGATGAGCAGTTCTTC. It encodes CASSSRTSGSSDEQFF. This chain links TRBV4-3 with TRBJ2-1, with TRBD2 matching 13 bases. The CDR3 is 16 amino acids. Germline V gene data show CDR1 as LGHNA and CDR2 as YSLEER. V shed 5 bases, J shed 8 bases, and the junction held 9 bases outside the gene matches.

The chain joins TRBV6-6 to TRBJ1-2; tentatively, D is TRBD1 (5 bases). CDR3 size: 14 residues. CDR1 MNHNY and CDR2 SVGAGI come from the germline V gene (reference sequence). The germline V and J ends were trimmed by 10 bases and 4 bases, with 19 bases remaining between them. CDR3 loop: CATGEPRGLYGYTF. DNA for the CDR3: TGTGCCACCGGGGAGCCCCGGGGCCTCTATGGCTACACCTTC.

This clone was recorded once. At one of its ends the junction is not consistent with the germline gene, which may arise from a read error. The chain carries TRBV29-1 and TRBJ2-1; 9 bases match TRBD2. The V gene's germline CDR1 is SQVTM and CDR2 ANQGSEA. This CDR3 region has 11 residues. CDR3 sequence reads: CSVAGGPLIIF. CDR3 DNA: TGCAGCGTGGCGGGAGGGCCCCTAATCATCTTC.

The rearrangement joins TRBV29-1 to TRBJ2-7; TRBD2 agrees at 7 bases. This CDR3 region has 14 residues. With V trimmed by 4 bases and J by 5 bases, 11 bases remained unmatched. The germline V gene has CDR1 SQVTM and CDR2 ANQGSEA. The CDR3 region is CSVGRGGGIDEQYF. CDR3 in DNA: TGCAGCGTTGGCCGCGGGGGAGGTATCGACGAGCAGTACTTC.

The chain combines TRBV15 with TRBJ2-5; tentatively, D is TRBD1 (6 bases). Germline CDR1 and CDR2: LNHNV and YYDKDF (reference sequence). The CDR3 extends over 12 amino acids. V was clipped by 4 bases and J by 7 bases, with 10 bases between them. In DNA form, the CDR3 reads TGTGCCACCAGCACAGGGGAAGGGACCCAGTACTTC. This codes for CATSTGEGTQYF.

The gene calls are TRBV7-9 and TRBJ2-7, with D possibly matching TRBD1 (6 bases). CDR1 and CDR2 (germline): SEHNR, FQNEAQ (reference sequence). CDR3 size: 14 residues. The V end lost 1 base, the J end lost 3 bases, and 10 bases lay between the germline ends. The CDR3 region has the DNA TGTGCCAGCAGCTTAGGTCGACAGGACTACGAGCAGTACTTC. This sequence encodes CASSLGRQDYEQYF.

This clone was observed once. This rearrangement joins TRBV4-3 to TRBJ2-3; 8 nucleotides line up with TRBD1. Looked up from germline, CDR1 is LGHNA and CDR2 is YSLEER. V lost 1 base, J lost 2 bases, and 11 bases stayed unmatched. The CDR3 is made up of 18 amino acids. The DNA of the CDR3 is TGCGCCAGCAGCCAAGCCGTGGTTGGACAGGGATCCACAGATACGCAGTATTTT. Its translation: CASSQAVVGQGSTDTQYF.

This sequence joins TRBV2 and TRBJ1-1, with D unresolved. Germline loops: CDR1 SNHLY, CDR2 FYNNEI. The germline V and J ends were trimmed by 6 bases and 3 bases, with 11 bases remaining between them. The CDR3 is 13 amino acids. CDR3 sequence: CASRFEGYTEAFF. Written as DNA, the CDR3 is TGTGCCAGCAGGTTCGAGGGTTACACTGAAGCTTTCTTT.

The chain is built from TRBV4-3 and TRBJ2-5, with 10 bases matching TRBD1. Germline V gives CDR1 LGHNA, CDR2 YSLEER. Germline trimming cut 3 bases from V and 3 bases from J; bases unmatched to any gene: 4. The CDR3 runs to 15 residues. CDR3 in amino acids: CASSQGTGAKETQYF. CDR3 DNA sequence: TGCGCCAGCAGCCAGGGGACAGGGGCTAAAGAGACCCAGTACTTC.

The chain couples TRBV30 to TRBJ1-3, with D unresolved. Trimming cost V 0 bases and J 0 bases, with 9 bases left between them. CDR1 is GTSNPN, CDR2 SVGIG, per germline (reference sequence). CDR3 length: 15 amino acids. In DNA form, the CDR3 reads TGTGCCTGGAGTGTACGGGGAAGCTCTGGAAACACCATATATTTT. As protein: CAWSVRGSSGNTIYF.

V usage is TRBV10-3 and J usage is TRBJ1-2; D possibly corresponds to TRBD1 (5 bases). This CDR3 is built from 15 residues. Per the germline V gene, CDR1 is ENHRY and CDR2 is SYGVKD. Trimming removed 5 bases from V and 2 bases from J, with 15 bases in between. The CDR3 DNA follows: TGTGCCATCAGTAAGGGGACCGTAAAAAACTATGGCTACACCTTC. Amino acids: CAISKGTVKNYGYTF.

The V call is TRBV19, the J call TRBJ1-5, with D unresolved. The CDR3 is 15 residues long. V shed 6 bases and J shed 2 bases, with 14 bases lying between them. Germline values: CDR1 LNHDA, CDR2 SQIVND (reference sequence). The CDR3 DNA is TGTGCCAGTAGCACCCTCGTGTCGGGCAATCAGCCCCAGCATTTT. Residues: CASSTLVSGNQPQHF.

The gene calls are TRBV15 and TRBJ2-2; 7 bases line up with TRBD1. The CDR3 is 13 residues long. Germline CDR1 is LNHNV and CDR2 is YYDKDF (reference sequence). Unmatched junction bases numbered 4, after V lost 5 bases and J lost 7 bases. The CDR3 loop is CATSRRGIGELFF. CDR3 DNA: TGTGCCACCAGCCGCAGGGGGATCGGGGAGCTGTTTTTT.

This chain uses TRBV2 with TRBJ2-7; D possibly corresponds to TRBD2 (8 bases). The CDR3 loop spans 17 amino acids. Trimming shortened V by 3 bases and J by 7 bases, and 25 bases separated the two germline ends. Germline-derived CDR1 and CDR2 are SNHLY and FYNNEI. The CDR3 loop reads CASSERGPSGRPTEQYF. CDR3 sequence (DNA): TGTGCCAGCAGTGAGAGGGGGCCGAGCGGGAGACCTACGGAGCAGTACTTC.

V usage is TRBV6-1 and J usage is TRBJ2-2, with D unclear. The V gene's germline CDR1 is MNHNS and CDR2 SASEGT. V was shortened by 6 bases and J by 0 bases, with 5 bases between the two germline ends. The length of the CDR3 is 13 residues. Here the CDR3 reads CASSSPNTGELFF. The DNA for the CDR3 is TGTGCCAGCAGCAGCCCGAACACCGGGGAGCTGTTTTTT.

The chain employs TRBV7-2 and TRBJ1-2; D gene uncertain. Trimming took 1 base from V and 3 from J, leaving 6 bases between them. Germline values: CDR1 SGHTA, CDR2 FQGNSA. This CDR3 contains 13 residues. The CDR3 sequence: CASSLERDYGYTF. CDR3 bases: TGTGCCAGCAGCTTAGAGCGCGACTATGGCTACACCTTC.

The genes are TRBV10-1 and TRBJ2-3; 9 bases match TRBD2. The CDR3 consists of 17 residues. Looked up from germline, CDR1 is WNHNN and CDR2 is SYGVQD (reference sequence). Trimming at V came to 8 bases and at J to 1 base, leaving 13 bases not matched to a gene. The CDR3 region is CASGGLAGPTRTDTQYF. The CDR3 nucleotides are TGCGCCAGCGGGGGGCTAGCGGGACCCACCCGCACAGATACGCAGTATTTT.

The V call is TRBV29-1, the J call TRBJ2-5, with D possibly being TRBD1 (5 bases). V was clipped by 4 bases and J by 5 bases, with 8 bases between them. The CDR3 runs to 11 residues. Germline values: CDR1 SQVTM, CDR2 ANQGSEA. CDR3 sequence: CSVVKGETQYF. DNA for the CDR3: TGCAGCGTTGTCAAGGGGGAGACCCAGTACTTC.

The V and J genes are TRBV30 and TRBJ2-7; 10 bases map to TRBD2. With V trimmed by 2 bases and J by 4 bases, 8 bases remained unmatched. The CDR3 covers 15 residues. Germline CDR1 and CDR2: GTSNPN and SVGIG (reference sequence). CDR3 in amino acids: CAWSRIAGGGYEQYF. As DNA, the CDR3 is TGTGCCTGGAGTCGAATAGCGGGAGGAGGGTACGAGCAGTACTTC.

This clone was counted once. V and J are TRBV7-9 and TRBJ1-2; a weak D match, TRBD1 (5 bases). From germline, CDR1 is SEHNR and CDR2 FQNEAQ (reference sequence). V was trimmed by 1 base and J by 5 bases, leaving 17 bases between them. This CDR3 has 16 amino acids. The CDR3 sequence is CASSLGLRQFEYGYTF. The DNA for the CDR3 is TGTGCCAGCAGCTTAGGCCTAAGACAGTTCGAGTATGGCTACACCTTC. The full variable domain, its missing parts supplied by reference TRBV7-9 and TRBJ1-2, is DTGVSQNPRHKITKRGQNVTFRCDPISEHNRLYWYRQTLGQGPEFLTYFQNEAQLEKSRLLSDRFSAERPKGSFSTLEIQRTEQGDSAMYLCASSLGLRQFEYGYTFGSGTRLTVV.

The chain uses TRBV30 and TRBJ2-1; a weak D match, TRBD1 (6 bases). V was shortened by 3 bases and J by 3 bases, with 12 bases between the two germline ends. CDR1 and CDR2 from the germline V gene are GTSNPN and SVGIG (reference sequence). The CDR3 consists of 14 residues. The CDR3 DNA reads as TGTGCCTGGAGCGGGACACCGCTCTACAATGAGCAGTTCTTC. This codes for CAWSGTPLYNEQFF.